Here is one T cell receptor (beta chain) with its context. The antigen is not known. TCRdb used MiXCR to reprocess the reads, holding one entry per CDR3 protein. The sample includes some 480,000 distinct CDR3 sequences, more than 30% of them seen just once. The data were taken from a study of T cell repertoires in cytomegalovirus infection. Whole-study results and caveats: Predominance within the ex vivo response was attributable to HLA-C-restricted CMV-specific TCR beta clonotypes.

The CDR3 length is 16 residues. Germline V lookup: CDR1 SGHTA, CDR2 FQGTGA. Between the trimmed V and J ends, which lost 5 bases and 4 bases, there was a span of 19 bases. The TCR originated in a human donor in good health (CMV status not recorded). Some clones in this sample may be carry-over from other donors' samples. The sample was cultured PBMCs, taken from culture after CMV antigen stimulation. The V gene is TRBV7-3, the J gene TRBJ2-3; weak D call: TRBD2 (6 bases). This chain's CDR3 is CASSTKYKGGADTQYF. CDR3 nucleotide sequence: TGTGCCAGCAGCACCAAATATAAGGGAGGAGCAGATACGCAGTATTTT.